These 11 T cell receptor beta chains were sequenced from one sample in a study of blood T cell repertoires in COVID-19 (TCRdb year 2020). The protocol used for the library was the immunoSEQ multiplex PCR assay. As stored in TCRdb, this immuneACCESS dataset retains in-frame rearrangements with V and J assigned. A fraction of the clones does not appear; measured against another copy, unresolved V genes explain less than half of the discrepancy, and the remainder lacks a known reason. The sample table contains tens of thousands of clones; only one count was recorded for 55% to 75% of them. Approximately 5% of the sample lies in the top ten. Sequenced material: peripheral blood. All receptors derive from a woman aged 70-85 years with COVID-19, enrolled during active disease.

The J gene is TRBJ2-5, the V gene TRBV20-1; TRBD2 matches 7 bases. Looked up from germline, CDR1 is DFQATT and CDR2 is SNEGSKA (reference sequence). V was pared by 4 bases and J by 4 bases, with 12 bases of the junction left unmatched. The CDR3 is made up of 15 amino acids. CDR3 sequence reads: CSAIDPFGGGETQYF. For the CDR3, the DNA is TGCAGTGCTATTGACCCCTTCGGCGGGGGAGAGACCCAGTACTTC.

The chain combines TRBV7-3 with TRBJ2-1, with 10 positions matching TRBD1. V shed 4 bases and J 6 bases; nucleotides not matched to a gene: 3. Germline assignment: CDR1 SGHTA and CDR2 FQGTGA. There are 14 residues in the CDR3. The DNA for the CDR3 is TGTGCCAGCAGCTCGGACAGGGGGTCCAATGAGCAGTTCTTC. Protein product: CASSSDRGSNEQFF.

The chain has TRBV24-1 and TRBJ2-5, with 10 bases that match TRBD1. V lost 4 bases to trimming and J lost 5 bases; unmatched junction nucleotides: 9. The CDR3 covers 16 residues. CDR1 is KGHDR and CDR2 is SFDVKD in the germline V gene. The CDR3 sequence is CATSDSGTGERETQYF. Written as DNA, the CDR3 is TGTGCCACCAGTGACTCCGGGACAGGGGAACGGGAGACCCAGTACTTC.

V is TRBV12-3 or TRBV12-4 and J is TRBJ2-5, with a possible D match to TRBD2 (6 bases). Trimming shortened V by 3 bases and J by 4 bases, and 9 bases separated the two germline ends. This CDR3 is built from 13 residues. As DNA, the CDR3 is TGTGCCAGCAGTTTCGGGACTGGAGAGACCCAGTACTTC. Amino acid sequence: CASSFGTGETQYF.

This clone was detected a few times. The chain couples TRBV18 to TRBJ1-1; D may be TRBD1 (6 bases). In germline, CDR1 is KGHSH, CDR2 LQKENI. This CDR3 spans 13 amino acids. The V end was cut by 6 bases, the J end by 7 bases, with 15 bases between. The CDR3 DNA follows: TGTGCCAGCTCCGACTACAGGGTAGGTGAAGCTTTCTTT. The encoded protein is CASSDYRVGEAFF.

V usage is TRBV7-8 and J usage is TRBJ2-7, with TRBD2 as a possible D gene (6 bases). Germline values: CDR1 SGHVS, CDR2 FQNEAQ. V lost 0 bases, J lost 6 bases, and 18 bases lay in between. This CDR3 region has 16 residues. CDR3 in amino acids: CASSLAFGGVWSEQYV. CDR3 DNA: TGTGCCAGCAGCTTAGCGTTTGGAGGGGTTTGGAGCGAGCAGTACGTC.

This clone showed up just a few times. The chain uses TRBV28 and TRBJ2-7, with TRBD2 as a possible D gene (6 bases). This CDR3 comprises 14 residues. CDR1 and CDR2 (germline): MDHEN, SYDVKM. Trimming took 5 bases from V and 2 from J, leaving 13 bases between them. CDR3 sequence: CASSPRGLTYEQYV. The CDR3 DNA reads as TGTGCCAGCAGTCCCCGGGGACTCACCTACGAGCAGTACGTC.

Only a few counts were recorded for this clone. The CDR3 nucleotides are TGTGCCAGCAGTGAGTTTTGGGGGAGGACAGGGTGGAATGAGCAGTTCTTC. Translated, it gives CASSEFWGRTGWNEQFF. This chain links TRBV6-1 with TRBJ2-1; 8 nucleotides agree with TRBD1. The CDR3 is made up of 17 amino acids. Germline V lookup: CDR1 MNHNS, CDR2 SASEGT. The V segment lost 3 bases and the J segment 7 bases; nucleotides outside the gene matches: 14.

This clone was counted only a few times. V is TRBV27 and J is TRBJ2-3, with 8 nucleotides matching TRBD2. The V and J ends lost 3 bases and 0 bases, in that order; junction bases with no gene match: 8. The CDR3 has 17 amino acids. Germline-derived CDR1 and CDR2 are MNHEY and SMNVEV (reference sequence). CDR3 sequence (DNA): TGTGCCAGCAGTTTCTCCGGACTAGCCCTTAGCACAGATACGCAGTATTTT. The encoded protein is CASSFSGLALSTDTQYF.

The V and J genes are TRBV27 and TRBJ2-2, with TRBD2 matching over 8 bases. CDR1 is MNHEY, CDR2 SMNVEV, per germline (reference sequence). V lost 4 bases to trimming and J lost 3 bases; unmatched junction nucleotides: 7. The CDR3 loop spans 16 amino acids. CDR3 amino acids: CASSSPGGAYTGELFF. Written as DNA, the CDR3 is TGTGCCAGCAGTTCCCCCGGGGGGGCGTACACCGGGGAGCTGTTTTTT.

The chain recombines TRBV4-1 with TRBJ2-5; 8 bases agree with TRBD2. This CDR3 is built from 16 residues. J lost 5 bases, V lost 2 bases, and 10 bases had no gene match. Germline values: CDR1 MGHRA, CDR2 YSYEKL. CDR3 loop: CASSQTFGGGRETQYF. The CDR3 DNA reads as TGCGCCAGCAGCCAAACATTCGGCGGGGGGAGGGAGACCCAGTACTTC.